This record looks at one TCR beta chain sequence and its context. The data are from a study of cytomegalovirus exposure and HLA in healthy donors. CDR1 SGDLS and CDR2 YYNGEE come from the germline V gene. V lost 4 bases and J 2 bases, leaving 18 bases between the germline ends. This CDR3 comprises 17 residues. The study ran its PCR with 60 Vbeta and 13 Jbeta primers. This table comes from immunoSEQ multiplex PCR, and its TCRdb copy is limited to in-frame clones, with some not included. The data hold about 200,000 clones, with roughly 86% observed a single time. The chain uses TRBV9 and TRBJ2-2, with a weak D call TRBD1 (5 bases). The sequence was collected from a man in his forties in good health and CMV-seropositive. Sequencing used PBMCs. The CDR3 is CASSPRGGATNTGELFF. Here the CDR3 DNA reads TGTGCCAGCAGCCCCCGAGGTGGGGCTACCAACACCGGGGAGCTGTTTTTT.